This T cell receptor beta chain was obtained from a study of CD8+CD57+ T cells in acquired aplastic anemia (dated by TCRdb to 2016 to 2019). For the study in its entirety: On average, sorted CD4+ and CD8+ cells yielded around 3.4 ug of extracted DNA, with a range of roughly 0.17 to 30 ug. CD8+CD57+ expansion was defined as frequency above the mean frequency observed in healthy subjects. Broad study findings and their caveats: No significant difference in CD8+ Simpson's diversity was found between patients and healthy controls (P=0.060). Roughly 30 CD8+ CDR3 sequences were found to be shared between patients and controls, but these sequences appeared to be highly expressed in patients and within the immunodominant clones of the patients.

TCR beta VDJ combination and CDR3 sequence profiling used genomic DNA as the template. An Illumina HiSeq 2000 was used for TCR repertoire sequencing. In the original analysis: Repertoires were assessed using TRBV/TRBJ rearrangement plots, CDR3 size and DJ length profiles, and Simpson's diversity index. The most abundant DNA sequence in the deep sequencing data was defined as the immunodominant clone. CDR3 amino acid sequences were checked for sharing across subjects and were also compared against the VDJdb database and published repertoires. The public reads were reanalyzed by TCRdb: fastp trimming at Q25, MiXCR alignment, in-frame beta chains only. Rows matching on CDR3 protein sequence are summarized as one entry with the most common DNA and genes. TCRdb, not the authors, supplied the V and J calls. The sample contains under 350,000 distinct CDR3 sequences, about three fifths of them found a single time. The ten largest clones add up to around 1.2% of the sample.

On this clonotype: Its target antigen remains unknown. A much larger clone is a single base away; this may be a read error.

The germline V gene gives CDR1 as SGHTA and CDR2 as FQGTGA. The CDR3 runs 21 residues from the cysteine to the phenylalanine. Left in the record is the CDR3 DNA by itself, 63 bases read in frame from the first base. Patients chosen for sequencing had shown expansion of CD8+CD57+ cells by flow cytometry. Severe acquired aplastic anemia was diagnosed in all patients according to International Study of Aplastic Anemia and Agranulocytosis and Camitta criteria. No therapy had been received by the patients at the time of blood sampling. In this study, sorted CD4+ and CD8+ T cells from the blood of healthy subjects and of severe aplastic anemia patients had their TCR repertoires deep-sequenced. Patients were enrolled under clinicaltrials.gov protocols 00001620, 01623167, 00001397, 00071045, 00081523 and 00961064 in the USA. Ficoll-Paque density gradient centrifugation was used to isolate peripheral blood mononuclear cells. Before DNA was extracted, CD4+ and CD8+ T cells were sorted using either FACS or magnetic beads.

This clonotype was obtained from a human donor with aplastic anemia. Material for sequencing was sorted CD4+, CD8+, or CD8+CD57+ T cells (not recorded which) from PBMCs. The chain couples TRBV7-3 to TRBJ1-5; TRBD1 aligns with 10 central bases. The DNA is TGTGCCAGCAGCTTTATCTTCCCCGGGACAGGGGTGTTTTATAGCGATCAGCCCCAGCATTTT. It translates to CASSFIFPGTGVFYSDQPQHF.